This T cell receptor beta chain originates from a study of T cells in tuberculosis. CDR1 MDHEN and CDR2 SYDVKM come from the germline V gene. Unmatched junction bases numbered 6, after V lost 7 bases and J lost 6 bases. This CDR3 comprises 12 residues. TCRdb keeps only in-frame clones here, not all; method: immunoSEQ multiplex PCR. The table shows 25,000 to 35,000 clones, with approximately 93% occurring only once. This chain uses TRBV28 with TRBJ2-7; 7 bases line up with TRBD1. The receptor comes from a donor aged 10 to 29 with latent tuberculosis or without tuberculosis infection. Specimen: PBMCs. This CDR3 reads CASNYRGTEQYF. CDR3 nucleotide sequence: TGTGCCAGCAATTACAGGGGTACCGAGCAGTACTTC.